Below, one TCR beta chain is given with its context. V was pared by 3 bases and J by 8 bases, with 6 bases of the junction left unmatched. The germline CDR1 and CDR2 sequences are MGHDK and SYGVNS. This CDR3 spans 15 amino acids. The data were obtained in a study of cytomegalovirus exposure and HLA in healthy donors. Primers included in the PCR were 60 Vbeta and 13 Jbeta primers. Measured with immunoSEQ multiplex PCR; TCRdb has only the in-frame clones, and not every one. The sample carries 130,000 to 150,000 clones, 75% to 80% recorded once. The chain joins TRBV25-1 to TRBJ1-6; TRBD1 aligns across 8 bases. Sequences were obtained from PBMCs. The origin of this receptor is a woman in her forties or fifties in good health and CMV-seronegative. The CDR3 sequence: CASSDSDRGDSPLHF. DNA of the CDR3: TGTGCCAGCAGTGACTCCGACAGGGGAGATTCACCCCTCCACTTT.